A selection of T cell receptor beta chains follows, all from one sample in a study of blood T cell repertoires in COVID-19. Method: immunoSEQ multiplex PCR; TCRdb's copy keeps in-frame clones and lacks some. Of about 180,000 clones in the sample, around 90% were seen once. The specimen sequenced was peripheral blood. Every receptor here comes from a woman between 50 and 59 years old with acute or convalescent COVID-19. Both conserved end residues are part of each CDR3. The D gene is left open where the match is weak. Clone size is given for some rows only: seen once, a few or many times, or a class if the clone is expanded.

TRBJ1-5,NA,TRBV27,14,NA,CASSSPHSNQPQHF,TGTGCCAGCAGTTCCCCACATAGCAATCAGCCCCAGCATTTT
TRBJ2-2,few,TRBV5-4,15,NA,CASTREPANTGELFF,TGTGCCAGCACCCGGGAGCCTGCGAACACCGGGGAGCTGTTTTTT
TRBJ2-7,NA,TRBV23-1,13,NA,CASSQSVSDEQYF,TGCGCCAGCAGTCAATCAGTAAGCGACGAGCAGTACTTC
TRBJ2-7,NA,TRBV6-5,13,TRBD2,CASTPSGTYEQYF,TGTGCCAGCACCCCTAGCGGAACCTACGAGCAGTACTTC
TRBJ2-2,NA,TRBV2,13,NA,CASSEQGNGELFF,TGTGCCAGCAGTGAGCAGGGTAACGGGGAGCTGTTTTTT
TRBJ2-2,NA,TRBV5-4,14,TRBD1,CASSFDRGTGELFF,TGTGCCAGCAGCTTCGACAGGGGCACCGGGGAGCTGTTTTTT
TRBJ2-1,NA,TRBV5-1,18,TRBD2,CASSSGLAHEISYNEQFF,TGCGCCAGCAGCTCGGGACTAGCGCACGAAATCTCCTACAATGAGCAGTTCTTC
TRBJ1-4,once,TRBV5-1,15,NA,CASSLEPGTNEKLFF,TGCGCCAGCAGCTTGGAGCCAGGGACTAATGAAAAACTGTTTTTT
TRBJ2-3,NA,TRBV11-3,16,TRBD2,CASSSSLAGGPDTQYF,TGTGCCAGCAGCTCCTCGTTAGCGGGAGGGCCAGATACGCAGTATTTT
TRBJ1-2,NA,TRBV24-1,18,TRBD1,CATSDLGTGDLFSYGYTF,TGTGCCACCAGTGATTTGGGGACAGGGGATTTGTTTAGCTATGGCTACACCTTC
TRBJ2-2,NA,TRBV7-2,14,TRBD1,CASSPQTGAGELFF,TGTGCCAGCAGCCCACAAACAGGGGCCGGGGAGCTGTTTTTT
TRBJ1-1,once,TRBV7-9,13,NA,CASSLQSNTEAFF,TGTGCCAGCAGCTTGCAGTCGAACACTGAAGCTTTCTTT
TRBJ2-7,NA,TRBV21-1,12,NA,CASNGGDYEQYF,TGTGCCAGCAATGGAGGGGACTACGAGCAGTACTTC
TRBJ2-1,NA,TRBV19,18,TRBD1,CASSIGGREDRVNNEQFF,TGTGCCAGTAGTATAGGTGGGCGCGAGGACAGGGTTAACAATGAGCAGTTCTTC
TRBJ1-5,few,TRBV12-3/TRBV12-4,11,TRBD1,CASSFGRDRIF,TGTGCCAGCAGTTTCGGCCGGGACAGGATTTTT
TRBJ2-1,NA,TRBV11-3,14,TRBD2,CASSLGGGSSEQFF,TGTGCCAGCAGCTTAGGAGGCGGGAGTAGTGAGCAGTTCTTC
TRBJ1-2,NA,TRBV30,12,TRBD1,CACSRGQVGYTF,TGTGCCTGTTCGAGGGGGCAGGTTGGCTACACCTTC
TRBJ1-2,few,TRBV6-5,15,NA,CASSLLYGGTYGYTF,TGTGCCAGCAGCCTGCTTTATGGAGGGACGTATGGCTACACCTTC
TRBJ1-2,NA,TRBV14,14,TRBD1,CASSRVQGDVGYTF,TGTGCCAGCAGCCGCGTGCAGGGGGATGTTGGCTACACCTTC
TRBJ1-1,NA,TRBV9,15,NA,CASSVVRGENTEAFF,TGTGCCAGCAGCGTAGTCCGGGGAGAGAACACTGAAGCTTTCTTT
TRBJ2-2,NA,TRBV7-9,14,NA,CASSSSYGPGELFF,TGTGCCAGCAGCTCGTCTTATGGGCCCGGGGAGCTGTTTTTT
TRBJ1-4,NA,TRBV5-4,14,TRBD1,CASSRDRVSEKLFF,TGTGCCAGCAGTCGGGACAGGGTTAGCGAAAAACTGTTTTTT
TRBJ1-1,few,TRBV18,18,NA,CASSPLPLQGLTNTEAFF,TGTGCCAGCTCACCACTCCCCTTACAGGGATTGACGAACACTGAAGCTTTCTTT
TRBJ2-2,once,TRBV3-1/TRBV3-2,13,NA,CASSRRNTGELFF,TGTGCCAGCAGTCGCAGGAACACCGGGGAGCTGTTTTTT
TRBJ1-6,NA,TRBV4-2,14,NA,CASSREGNNSPLHF,TGTGCCAGCAGCCGGGAGGGTAATAATTCACCCCTCCACTTT
TRBJ1-3,NA,TRBV19,14,TRBD1,CASSRGQTLNTIYF,TGTGCCAGTAGTAGGGGACAGACCTTAAACACCATATATTTT
TRBJ1-4,NA,TRBV7-9,17,NA,CASSLSMGLATNEKLFF,TGTGCCAGCAGCTTATCGATGGGGCTTGCAACTAATGAAAAACTGTTTTTT
TRBJ1-2,NA,TRBV9,14,TRBD1,CASSVTGGSYGYTF,TGTGCCAGCAGCGTAACAGGGGGCAGCTATGGCTACACCTTC
TRBJ2-1,NA,TRBV5-5,15,TRBD1,CASSFTGGSYNEQFF,TGTGCCAGCAGCTTTACAGGGGGCTCCTACAATGAGCAGTTCTTC
TRBJ2-1,NA,TRBV12-1,14,NA,CASIRDRVYNEQFF,TGTGCCAGCATACGGGACAGGGTCTACAATGAGCAGTTCTTC
TRBJ2-7,NA,TRBV27,14,NA,CASSAQGGSYEQYF,TGTGCCAGCAGTGCACAGGGTGGGTCCTACGAGCAGTACTTC
TRBJ1-3,NA,TRBV5-4,15,TRBD1,CASSSRQGSPDTIYF,TGTGCCAGCAGCTCCCGACAGGGTAGTCCGGACACCATATATTTT
TRBJ2-7,NA,TRBV9,15,TRBD2,CASSPLAGVIYEQYF,TGTGCCAGCAGCCCCTTAGCGGGAGTTATCTACGAGCAGTACTTC
TRBJ2-1,NA,TRBV9,14,NA,CASSVGGGRYEQFF,TGTGCCAGCAGCGTTGGTGGAGGGCGCTATGAGCAGTTCTTC
TRBJ2-3,NA,TRBV27,16,TRBD2,CASSFLGRGGTDTQYF,TGTGCCAGCAGTTTCCTCGGGCGGGGGGGGACAGATACGCAGTATTTT
TRBJ2-7,NA,TRBV2,13,NA,CASSDRQNYEQYF,TGTGCCAGCAGTGACCGACAAAACTACGAGCAGTACTTC
TRBJ1-1,NA,TRBV10-3,14,NA,CATVFGGMNTEAFF,TGTGCCACCGTATTCGGGGGGATGAACACTGAAGCTTTCTTT
TRBJ1-1,NA,TRBV5-6,12,TRBD1,CASSFRQGLSFF,TGTGCCAGCAGCTTCCGACAGGGCCTCTCTTTCTTT
TRBJ2-1,NA,TRBV4-1,15,NA,CASSQDRSSYNEQFF,TGCGCCAGCAGCCAAGATAGGAGCTCCTACAATGAGCAGTTCTTC
TRBJ1-5,NA,TRBV6-5,12,NA,CATSLFIQPQHF,TGTGCCACCTCGCTATTCATTCAGCCCCAGCATTTT
TRBJ1-5,NA,TRBV6-2/TRBV6-3,15,NA,CASSYTGKGNQPQHF,TGTGCCAGCAGTTATACAGGGAAGGGGAATCAGCCCCAGCATTTT
TRBJ1-1,NA,TRBV28,15,NA,CASSSFRGRVAEAFF,TGTGCCAGCAGTTCTTTCAGGGGACGCGTAGCTGAAGCTTTCTTT
TRBJ2-2,NA,TRBV25-1,16,TRBD1,CASSDSGGLLTGELFF,TGTGCCAGCAGTGACTCAGGGGGCTTGTTAACCGGGGAGCTGTTTTTT
TRBJ2-7,NA,TRBV7-2,13,TRBD2,CASSLAGVGEQYF,TGTGCCAGCAGTTTAGCGGGAGTGGGGGAGCAGTACTTC
TRBJ2-1,NA,TRBV6-2/TRBV6-3,17,TRBD2,CASSKPPRTSGGNEQFF,TGTGCCAGCAGTAAACCCCCCAGGACTAGCGGAGGTAATGAGCAGTTCTTC
TRBJ1-5,NA,TRBV30,12,NA,CAWERGNQPQHF,TGTGCCTGGGAGAGGGGCAATCAGCCCCAGCATTTT
TRBJ2-5,NA,TRBV29-1,11,TRBD1,CSVGQGETQYF,TGCAGCGTTGGACAGGGCGAGACCCAGTACTTC
TRBJ2-4,NA,TRBV12-5,15,TRBD2,CASGGLAGDVDIQYF,TGTGCTAGTGGGGGACTAGCGGGGGATGTAGACATTCAGTACTTC
TRBJ2-5,NA,TRBV9,17,TRBD2,CASSVDGGRAAWETQYF,TGTGCCAGCAGCGTAGATGGCGGGAGGGCCGCTTGGGAGACCCAGTACTTC
TRBJ2-2,NA,TRBV5-4,12,NA,CASSFLTAELFF,TGTGCCAGCAGCTTTTTGACTGCGGAGCTGTTTTTT
TRBJ1-2,NA,TRBV28,15,NA,CASSAYQGTLGGYTF,TGTGCCAGCAGTGCCTACCAGGGGACGTTGGGGGGCTACACCTTC
TRBJ1-2,few,TRBV6-4,14,NA,CASSDSGGDGGYTF,TGTGCCAGCAGTGACTCGGGAGGCGATGGAGGCTACACCTTC
TRBJ2-2,NA,TRBV6-7,16,NA,CASSYSRSKNTGELFF,TGTGCCAGCAGTTACTCGAGATCCAAGAACACCGGGGAGCTGTTTTTT
TRBJ1-4,few,TRBV29-1,12,NA,CSVRDTAEKLFF,TGCAGCGTCCGGGACACCGCCGAAAAACTGTTTTTT
TRBJ1-1,once,TRBV4-3,14,NA,CASSPAGKNTEAFF,TGCGCCAGCAGTCCCGCAGGGAAGAACACTGAAGCTTTCTTT
TRBJ2-7,NA,TRBV7-8,16,TRBD2,CASSLIRAGGLYEQYF,TGTGCCAGCAGCTTAATCCGAGCGGGAGGTCTCTACGAGCAGTACTTC
TRBJ2-1,NA,TRBV11-2,14,NA,CASTFAVAYNEQFF,TGTGCCAGCACATTTGCGGTGGCCTACAATGAGCAGTTCTTC